These 32 T cell receptor beta chains came from one sample sequenced in a study of cytomegalovirus exposure and HLA in healthy donors. Primers included in the PCR were 60 Vbeta and 13 Jbeta primers. TCRdb's table, derived via immunoSEQ multiplex PCR, lists solely in-frame clones and lacks some. The sample yields more than 95,000 clones, approximately 80% seen once. Sequences were obtained from PBMCs. The receptors were sampled from a woman in her forties in good health and CMV-seropositive.

This chain connects TRBV28 to TRBJ1-3, with D unclear. The germline V and J ends were trimmed by 8 bases and 0 bases, with 11 bases remaining between them. In germline, CDR1 is MDHEN, CDR2 SYDVKM. The CDR3 spans 14 residues. CDR3 nucleotides: TGTGCCAGCCAACGAGGTTTCTCTGGAAACACCATATATTTT. This sequence encodes CASQRGFSGNTIYF.

This clone was counted between two and nine times. This sequence joins TRBV27 and TRBJ2-7; 7 nucleotides match TRBD1. Germline V gives CDR1 MNHEY, CDR2 SMNVEV (reference sequence). The V gene end was trimmed by 7 bases and the J gene end by 5 bases; junction bases not matched to a gene: 5. The CDR3 extends over 12 amino acids. Written as DNA, the CDR3 is TGTGCCAGCACCGGGACAGATAACGAGCAGTACTTC. Its protein product is CASTGTDNEQYF.

A single count supports this clone. Distinct nucleotide sequences in the sample also encode this CDR3. The chain is built from TRBV4-1 and TRBJ1-2; no firm D call. Germline CDR1 and CDR2: MGHRA and YSYEKL. This CDR3 has 14 amino acids. Deletions cut 0 bases from V and 1 base from J, with 6 bases between. In DNA, the CDR3 is TGCGCCAGCAGCCAAGAGAGATTTAACTATGGCTACACCTTC. Its translation is CASSQERFNYGYTF.

The chain carries TRBV6-1 and TRBJ1-3; D is possibly TRBD1 (6 bases). Germline V gene sequence: CDR1 MNHNS, CDR2 SASEGT. The CDR3 covers 15 residues. Trimming pared 3 bases from V and 0 bases from J, leaving 9 bases between. CDR3 nucleotides: TGTGCCAGCAGTGAGGACAGAACCTCTGGAAACACCATATATTTT. This codes for CASSEDRTSGNTIYF.

The chain recombines TRBV5-1 with TRBJ2-3; 7 bases line up with TRBD1. Germline V gene lookup returns CDR1 SGHRS and CDR2 YFSETQ. V was clipped by 3 bases and J by 0 bases; unmatched bases: 1. The length of the CDR3 is 14 residues. The CDR3 nucleotides read TGCGCCAGCAGCTCGGACAGGAGCACAGATACGCAGTATTTT. This gives the protein CASSSDRSTDTQYF.

This clone was counted between two and nine times. The chain is built from TRBV5-1 and TRBJ2-7; D possibly corresponds to TRBD1 (5 bases). V was cut by 3 bases and J by 3 bases, with 22 bases left in between. CDR3 size: 17 residues. Germline CDR1 reads SGHRS; CDR2 reads YFSETQ. This CDR3 reads CASSSDAALFQGYEQYF. CDR3 bases: TGCGCCAGCAGCTCGGACGCCGCGCTTTTCCAGGGCTACGAGCAGTACTTC.

The J gene is TRBJ2-2, the V gene TRBV19; the D is unclear. Germline values: CDR1 LNHDA, CDR2 SQIVND (reference sequence). This CDR3 comprises 13 residues. With 8 bases removed from V and 4 bases from J, the gap between germline ends came to 11 bases. The CDR3 nucleotides are TGTGCCAGTCTCAGGTTTCCCACCGGGGAGCTGTTTTTT. Its protein is CASLRFPTGELFF.

This clone was recorded a few times. This sequence joins TRBV10-1 and TRBJ2-6; a weak D match, TRBD2 (5 bases). V lost 6 bases and J 5 bases, leaving 11 bases between the germline ends. Germline loops: CDR1 WNHNN, CDR2 SYGVQD (reference sequence). The CDR3 has 14 amino acids. The CDR3: CASSPLDRANVLTF. The CDR3 nucleotides read TGCGCCAGCAGCCCACTAGATAGGGCCAACGTCCTGACTTTC.

The chain joins TRBV5-1 to TRBJ2-2; 7 nucleotides agree with TRBD1. Losses at the gene ends were 4 bases for V and 4 bases for J; bases not matched to a gene: 7. This CDR3 has 15 residues. Germline V gene lookup returns CDR1 SGHRS and CDR2 YFSETQ. The CDR3 here is CASSPGQAGTGELFF. The CDR3 DNA sequence: TGCGCCAGCAGCCCAGGACAGGCGGGCACCGGGGAGCTGTTTTTT.

V is TRBV21-1 and J is TRBJ1-1; the DNA was not compared with TRBD1, the D call given in the table. TRBV21-1 is shown as a pseudogene. The CDR3 contains 13 residues. Written as DNA, the CDR3 is TGTGCCAGCAGCAAAAGGGGGAGCACTGAAGCTTTCTTT. This encodes CASSKRGSTEAFF.

The V gene is TRBV28, the J gene TRBJ1-2; D remains unclear. The CDR3 is 13 residues long. The germline V gene encodes CDR1 MDHEN and CDR2 SYDVKM. Trimming cost V 6 bases and J 2 bases, with 10 bases left between them. CDR3 in amino acids: CASRKLGNYGYTF. Here the CDR3 DNA reads TGTGCCAGCAGAAAACTAGGGAACTATGGCTACACCTTC.

For the CDR3, the DNA is TGTGCCAGCAGTCCGCACTCGACAGGGGGCGAAGAAAAACTGTTTTTT. As protein: CASSPHSTGGEEKLFF. The chain is built from TRBV28 and TRBJ1-4, with 10 bases that match TRBD1. Per the germline V gene, CDR1 is MDHEN and CDR2 is SYDVKM. Unmatched junction bases numbered 11, after V lost 5 bases and J lost 8 bases. The length of the CDR3 is 16 residues. Combining the CDR3 with reference TRBV28 and TRBJ1-4 gives the whole variable domain DVKVTQSSRYLVKRTGEKVFLECVQDMDHENMFWYRQDPGLGLRLIYFSYDVKMKEKGDIPEGYSVSREKKERFSLILESASTNQTSMYLCASSPHSTGGEEKLFFGSGTQLSVL.

This chain joins TRBV27 and TRBJ1-5; D not resolved. V gave up 3 bases and J gave up 6 bases, with 15 bases separating them. Germline V CDR1 and CDR2: MNHEY, SMNVEV (reference sequence). This CDR3 region has 15 residues. The CDR3, as DNA: TGTGCCAGCAGTTTCTCGCGGGGTGAAGGTCAGCCCCAGCATTTT. Encoded protein: CASSFSRGEGQPQHF.

The chain recombines TRBV19 with TRBJ2-7; 8 bases match TRBD1. The CDR3 runs 14 residues. Germline V gives CDR1 LNHDA, CDR2 SQIVND (reference sequence). The ends lost 5 bases at V and 5 bases at J; junction bases unmatched: 8. CDR3 DNA sequence: TGTGCCAGTAGTCAGGGGGCCCCAGGAGACGAGCAGTACTTC. This sequence encodes CASSQGAPGDEQYF.

CDR3 residues: CASSLGDRGRDTQYF. CDR3 DNA: TGTGCCAGCAGCTTGGGGGACAGGGGGCGAGATACGCAGTATTTT. The chain employs TRBV5-4 and TRBJ2-3; 12 bases are shared with TRBD1. V gave up 0 bases and J gave up 5 bases; unmatched junction bases: 1. The CDR3 covers 15 residues. Looked up from germline, CDR1 is SGHNT and CDR2 is YYREEE (reference sequence).

The chain has TRBV28 and TRBJ2-7; perhaps TRBD1 as D (6 bases). This CDR3 is built from 15 residues. From germline, CDR1 is MDHEN and CDR2 SYDVKM. Deletions cut 2 bases from V and 0 bases from J, with 11 bases between. CDR3 loop: CASSLTGPSSYEQYF. CDR3 in DNA: TGTGCCAGCAGTTTAACAGGGCCGAGCTCCTACGAGCAGTACTTC.

The chain uses TRBV28 and TRBJ2-7, with 8 nucleotides matching TRBD1. The CDR3 is 13 amino acids. The V gene's germline CDR1 is MDHEN and CDR2 SYDVKM. The V segment lost 7 bases and the J segment 5 bases; nucleotides outside the gene matches: 7. The CDR3 nucleotides are TGTGCCAGCAAGACAGGGGTTAGGAACGAGCAGTACTTC. Translation: CASKTGVRNEQYF.

V and J are TRBV7-8 and TRBJ2-7, with TRBD2 matching 8 bases. Germline lookup yields CDR1 SGHVS and CDR2 FQNEAQ. Losses at the gene ends were 4 bases for V and 6 bases for J; bases not matched to a gene: 14. The CDR3 extends over 16 amino acids. The CDR3 here is CASSYGGAATLSEQYF. CDR3 nucleotide sequence: TGTGCCAGCAGCTACGGGGGGGCCGCAACCCTCAGCGAGCAGTACTTC. Full variable domain (missing parts from reference TRBV7-8 and TRBJ2-7): GAGVSQSPRYKVAKRGQDVALRCDPISGHVSLFWYQQALGQGPEFLTYFQNEAQLDKSGLPSDRFFAERPEGSVSTLKIQRTQQEDSAVYLCASSYGGAATLSEQYFGPGTRLTVT.

This chain joins TRBV2 and TRBJ2-7, with 11 bases matching TRBD2. This CDR3 has 15 amino acids. V lost 6 bases to trimming and J lost 0 bases; unmatched junction nucleotides: 4. The germline gives CDR1 SNHLY, CDR2 FYNNEI. Here the CDR3 reads CASRGTSGNSYEQYF. The CDR3 coding sequence is TGTGCCAGCAGGGGGACTAGCGGAAACTCCTACGAGCAGTACTTC.

The chain recombines TRBV6-6 with TRBJ2-3; D is perhaps TRBD1 (11 bases). Trimming removed 6 bases at V and 10 bases at J, with 20 bases between. The CDR3 contains 14 residues. Germline V gene data show CDR1 as MNHNY and CDR2 as SVGAGI (reference sequence). CDR3 amino acids: CASSPLAGQGAQYF. The CDR3, as DNA: TGTGCCAGCAGCCCACTAGCGGGACAGGGGGCGCAGTATTTT.

This rearrangement joins TRBV5-1 to TRBJ2-1, with a tentative D call TRBD2 (5 bases). This CDR3 region has 14 residues. Germline CDR1 and CDR2: SGHRS and YFSETQ. Trimming removed 1 base from V and 10 bases from J, with 15 bases in between. CDR3 in DNA: TGCGCCAGCAGCTTGAATCGAGCGTCGGGGGAGCAGTTCTTC. Its protein is CASSLNRASGEQFF.

This clone was counted between two and nine times. V gene TRBV11-2 combines with J gene TRBJ1-1; 7 bases are shared with TRBD1. Trimming took 3 bases from V and 1 from J; bases not matched to a gene: 5. This CDR3 is built from 15 residues. The germline V gene encodes CDR1 SGHAT and CDR2 FQNNGV. CDR3 bases: TGTGCCAGCAGCTTCGAGGGGGCTTCGAACACTGAAGCTTTCTTT. It codes for CASSFEGASNTEAFF.

V is TRBV20-1 and J is TRBJ2-5, with a possible D match to TRBD2 (5 bases). Trimming took 4 bases from V and 2 from J, leaving 5 bases between them. This CDR3 is built from 11 residues. From germline, CDR1 is DFQATT and CDR2 SNEGSKA (reference sequence). CDR3 region: CSAKRQETQYF. The CDR3, as DNA: TGCAGTGCTAAGCGGCAAGAGACCCAGTACTTC.

This rearrangement joins TRBV4-1 to TRBJ1-2, with TRBD1 matching 11 bases. CDR3 length: 16 amino acids. With V trimmed by 0 bases and J by 5 bases, 5 bases remained unmatched. Germline V gene data show CDR1 as MGHRA and CDR2 as YSYEKL. CDR3 bases: TGCGCCAGCAGCCAAGACGGACAGGGGGCCTGGTATGGCTACACCTTC. Translated: CASSQDGQGAWYGYTF.

The V gene is TRBV10-3, the J gene TRBJ1-1; D is unresolved. V was cut by 6 bases and J by 1 base, with 12 bases left in between. Germline-derived CDR1 and CDR2 are ENHRY and SYGVKD. CDR3 length: 14 amino acids. The CDR3 DNA reads as TGTGCCATCAGGGATGACACGGCGAACACTGAAGCTTTCTTT. It codes for CAIRDDTANTEAFF.

The V call is TRBV2, the J call TRBJ2-7; 7 bases match TRBD1. The CDR3 extends over 13 amino acids. Trimming cost V 6 bases and J 4 bases; bases outside gene matches: 6. The germline V gene has CDR1 SNHLY and CDR2 FYNNEI. The CDR3 DNA is TGTGCCAGCAGCCCCCCAGGGGGTTACGAGCAGTACTTC. The encoded protein is CASSPPGGYEQYF.

The table lists this clone with a few counts. The chain couples TRBV6-1 to TRBJ2-7; 13 nucleotides line up with TRBD2. Germline assignment: CDR1 MNHNS and CDR2 SASEGT. J lost 1 base, V lost 4 bases, and 4 bases had no gene match. This CDR3 is built from 16 residues. DNA for the CDR3: TGTGCCAGCAGTGCAGGACTAGCGGGAGAGTCCTACGAGCAGTACTTC. Its protein is CASSAGLAGESYEQYF.

J is TRBJ2-7 and V is TRBV6-5, with TRBD2 matching 7 bases. Germline CDR1 is MNHEY and CDR2 is SVGAGI. This CDR3 is built from 16 residues. Trimming took 0 bases from V and 5 from J; bases not matched to a gene: 10. The CDR3 DNA reads TGTGCCAGCAGTTACTCCCTGGGCGGGAGTATACACGAGCAGTACTTC. This gives the protein CASSYSLGGSIHEQYF.

V is TRBV18 and J is TRBJ2-7; a possible D gene is TRBD1 (6 bases). Trimming removed 8 bases at V and 0 bases at J, with 8 bases between. Germline-derived CDR1 and CDR2 are KGHSH and LQKENI. This CDR3 has 12 residues. CDR3 sequence (DNA): TGTGCCAGCGCGACAGGCTCCTACGAGCAGTACTTC. Translating gives CASATGSYEQYF. The full variable domain, with the rest looked up from reference TRBV18 and TRBJ2-7, is NAGVMQNPRHLVRRRGQEARLRCSPMKGHSHVYWYRQLPEEGLKFMVYLQKENIIDESGMPKERFSAEFPKEGPSILRIQQVVRGDSAAYFCASATGSYEQYFGPGTRLTVT.

V gene TRBV6-5 combines with J gene TRBJ1-3; no clear D. Germline V gene lookup returns CDR1 MNHEY and CDR2 SVGAGI. CDR3 size: 14 residues. V was trimmed by 8 bases and J by 0 bases, leaving 11 bases between them. CDR3 in amino acids: CASQSLSSGNTIYF. CDR3 nucleotides: TGTGCCAGCCAAAGCCTGAGCTCTGGAAACACCATATATTTT.

V is TRBV19 and J is TRBJ1-1, with a tentative D call TRBD1 (6 bases). Trimming stripped 5 bases from V and 6 bases from J, with 16 bases between. Germline CDR1 LNHDA, CDR2 SQIVND (reference sequence). This CDR3 contains 14 residues. DNA of the CDR3: TGTGCCAGTAGTCAAAAGGGGGGGATCCCTGAAGCTTTCTTT. As protein: CASSQKGGIPEAFF.

The chain links TRBV2 to TRBJ1-1; D possibly corresponds to TRBD1 (5 bases). The V gene's germline CDR1 is SNHLY and CDR2 FYNNEI. V lost 6 bases and J lost 0, with 8 bases in between. This CDR3 comprises 13 residues. The CDR3 loop is CASRVDMNTEAFF. The CDR3 DNA is TGTGCCAGCAGGGTGGACATGAACACTGAAGCTTTCTTT.